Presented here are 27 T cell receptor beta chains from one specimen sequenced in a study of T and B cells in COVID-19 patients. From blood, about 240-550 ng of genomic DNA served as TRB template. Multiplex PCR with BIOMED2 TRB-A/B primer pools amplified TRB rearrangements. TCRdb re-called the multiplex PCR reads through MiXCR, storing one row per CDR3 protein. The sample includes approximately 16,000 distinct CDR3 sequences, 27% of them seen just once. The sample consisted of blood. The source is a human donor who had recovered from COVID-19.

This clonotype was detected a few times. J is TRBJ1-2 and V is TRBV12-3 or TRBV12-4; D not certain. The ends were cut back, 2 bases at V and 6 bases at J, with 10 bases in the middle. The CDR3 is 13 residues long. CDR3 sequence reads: CASSLRQNHGYTF. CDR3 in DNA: TGTGCCAGCAGTTTAAGGCAAAACCATGGCTACACCTTC.

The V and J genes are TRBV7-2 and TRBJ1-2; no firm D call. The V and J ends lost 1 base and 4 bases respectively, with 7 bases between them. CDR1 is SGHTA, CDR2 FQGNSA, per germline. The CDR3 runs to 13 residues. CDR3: CASSLDQIYGYTF. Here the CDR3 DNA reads TGTGCCAGCAGCTTAGACCAGATCTATGGCTACACCTTC.

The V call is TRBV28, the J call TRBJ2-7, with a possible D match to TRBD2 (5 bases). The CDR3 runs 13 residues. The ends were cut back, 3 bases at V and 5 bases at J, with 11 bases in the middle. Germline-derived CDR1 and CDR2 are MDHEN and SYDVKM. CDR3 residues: CASSFSSHNEQYF. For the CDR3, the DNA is TGTGCCAGCAGTTTCTCTAGCCATAACGAGCAGTACTTC.

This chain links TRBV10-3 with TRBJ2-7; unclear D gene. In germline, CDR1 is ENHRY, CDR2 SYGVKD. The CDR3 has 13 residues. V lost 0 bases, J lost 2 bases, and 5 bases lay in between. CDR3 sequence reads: CAISESQTYEQYF. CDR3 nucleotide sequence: TGTGCCATCAGTGAGTCCCAGACCTACGAGCAGTACTTC.

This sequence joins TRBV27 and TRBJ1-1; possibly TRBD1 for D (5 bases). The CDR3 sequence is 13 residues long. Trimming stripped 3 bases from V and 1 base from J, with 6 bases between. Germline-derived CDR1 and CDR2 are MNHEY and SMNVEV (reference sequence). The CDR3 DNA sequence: TGTGCCAGCAGTTTGACAGCGAACACTGAAGCTTTCTTT. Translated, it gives CASSLTANTEAFF.

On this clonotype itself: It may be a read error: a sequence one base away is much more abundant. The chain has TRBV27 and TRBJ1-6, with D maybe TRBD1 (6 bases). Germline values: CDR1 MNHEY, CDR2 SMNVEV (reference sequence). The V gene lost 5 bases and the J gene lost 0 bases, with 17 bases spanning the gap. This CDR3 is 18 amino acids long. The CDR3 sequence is CASSTQDRASSYNSPLHF. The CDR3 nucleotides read TGTGCCAGCAGTACCCAGGACAGAGCGAGCTCCTATAATTCACCCCTCCACTTT.

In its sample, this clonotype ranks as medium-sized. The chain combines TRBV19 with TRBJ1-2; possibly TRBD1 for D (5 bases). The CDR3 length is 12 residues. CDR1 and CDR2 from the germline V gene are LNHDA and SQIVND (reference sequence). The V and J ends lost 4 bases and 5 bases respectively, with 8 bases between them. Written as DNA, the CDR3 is TGTGCCAGTAGTAAAGACAGTTATGGCTACACCTTC. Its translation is CASSKDSYGYTF. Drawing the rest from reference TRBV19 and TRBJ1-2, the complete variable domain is DGGITQSPKYLFRKEGQNVTLSCEQNLNHDAMYWYRQDPGQGLRLIYYSQIVNDFQKGDIAEGYSVSREKKESFPLTVTSAQKNPTAFYLCASSKDSYGYTFGSGTRLTVV.

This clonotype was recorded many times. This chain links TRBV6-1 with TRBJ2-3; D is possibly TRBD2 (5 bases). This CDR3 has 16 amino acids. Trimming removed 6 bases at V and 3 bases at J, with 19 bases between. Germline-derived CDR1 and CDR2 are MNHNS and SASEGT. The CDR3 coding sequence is TGTGCCAGCAGGGATCGGGGAAGGGCTCAGACAGATACGCAGTATTTT. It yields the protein CASRDRGRAQTDTQYF.

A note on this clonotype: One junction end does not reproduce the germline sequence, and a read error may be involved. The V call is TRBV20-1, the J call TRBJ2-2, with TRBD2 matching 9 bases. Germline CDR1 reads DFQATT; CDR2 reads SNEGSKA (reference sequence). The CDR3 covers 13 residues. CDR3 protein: CCASGTNTGELFF. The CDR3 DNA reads TGCTGTGCTAGCGGGACGAACACCGGGGAGCTGTTTTTT.

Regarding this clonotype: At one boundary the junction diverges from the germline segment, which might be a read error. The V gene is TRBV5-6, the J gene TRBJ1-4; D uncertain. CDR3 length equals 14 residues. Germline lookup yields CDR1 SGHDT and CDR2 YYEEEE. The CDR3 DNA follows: TGCGCCAGCAGGCCTTTTCAGGCTAATGAAAAACTGTTTTTT. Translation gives CASRPFQANEKLFF. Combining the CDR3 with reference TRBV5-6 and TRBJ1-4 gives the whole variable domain DAGVTQSPTHLIKTRGQQVTLRCSPKSGHDTVSWYQQALGQGPQFIFQYYEEEERQRGNFPDRFSGHQFPNYSSELNVNALLLGDSALYLCASRPFQANEKLFFGSGTQLSVL.

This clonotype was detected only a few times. Written as DNA, the CDR3 is TGTGCCAGCAGCTTAAGCAATTTCTCCTACAATGAGCAGTTCTTC. Its translation: CASSLSNFSYNEQFF. This chain links TRBV7-9 with TRBJ2-1; D is uncertain. This CDR3 is built from 15 residues. The germline V gene encodes CDR1 SEHNR and CDR2 FQNEAQ (reference sequence). Trimming cost V 2 bases and J 0 bases, with 8 bases left between them.

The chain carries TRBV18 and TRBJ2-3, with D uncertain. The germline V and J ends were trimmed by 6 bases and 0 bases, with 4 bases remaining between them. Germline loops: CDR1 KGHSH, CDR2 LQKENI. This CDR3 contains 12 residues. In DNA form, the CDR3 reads TGTGCCAGCTCGGACAGCACAGATACGCAGTATTTT. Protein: CASSDSTDTQYF.

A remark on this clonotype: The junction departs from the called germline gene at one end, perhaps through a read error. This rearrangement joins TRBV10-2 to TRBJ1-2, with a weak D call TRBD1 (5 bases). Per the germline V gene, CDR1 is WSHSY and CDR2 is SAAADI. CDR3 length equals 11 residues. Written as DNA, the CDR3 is TGCGCCAGCAGTGAGTCGAAGCAGGGAGTTTTC. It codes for CASSESKQGVF.

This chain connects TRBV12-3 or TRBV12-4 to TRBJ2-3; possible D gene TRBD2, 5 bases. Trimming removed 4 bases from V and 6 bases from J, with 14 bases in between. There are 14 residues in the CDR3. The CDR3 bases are TGTGCCAGCAGTTCTAGCAACAGAGGGGATACGCAGTATTTT. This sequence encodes CASSSSNRGDTQYF.

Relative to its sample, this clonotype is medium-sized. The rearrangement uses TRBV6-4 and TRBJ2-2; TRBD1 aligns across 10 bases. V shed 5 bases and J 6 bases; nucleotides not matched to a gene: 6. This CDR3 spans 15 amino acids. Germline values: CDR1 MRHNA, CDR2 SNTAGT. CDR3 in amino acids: CASSSGTGDAGELFF. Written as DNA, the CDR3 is TGTGCCAGCAGTTCCGGGACAGGGGATGCCGGGGAGCTGTTTTTT.

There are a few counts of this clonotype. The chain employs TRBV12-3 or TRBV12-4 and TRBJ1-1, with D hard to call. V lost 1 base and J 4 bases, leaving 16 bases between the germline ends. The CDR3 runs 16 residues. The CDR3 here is CASSLGDRRRGTEAFF. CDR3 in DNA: TGTGCCAGCAGTTTAGGAGACCGGCGACGGGGCACTGAAGCTTTCTTT.

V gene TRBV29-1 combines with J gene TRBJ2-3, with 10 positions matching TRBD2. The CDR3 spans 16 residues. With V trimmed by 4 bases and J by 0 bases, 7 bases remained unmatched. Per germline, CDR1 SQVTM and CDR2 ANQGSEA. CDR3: CSVGLAGTTSTDTQYF. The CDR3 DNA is TGCAGCGTTGGACTAGCGGGCACCACTAGCACAGATACGCAGTATTTT.

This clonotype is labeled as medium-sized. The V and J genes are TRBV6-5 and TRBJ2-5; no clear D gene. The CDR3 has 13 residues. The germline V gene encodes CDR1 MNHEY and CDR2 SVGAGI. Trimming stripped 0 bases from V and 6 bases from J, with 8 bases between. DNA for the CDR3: TGTGCCAGCAGTTACTCGGCTACAAAGACCCAGTACTTC. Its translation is CASSYSATKTQYF.

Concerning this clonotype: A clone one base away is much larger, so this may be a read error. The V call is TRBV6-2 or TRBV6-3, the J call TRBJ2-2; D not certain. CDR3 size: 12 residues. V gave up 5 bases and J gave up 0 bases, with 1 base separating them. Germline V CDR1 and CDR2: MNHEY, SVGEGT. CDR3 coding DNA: TGTGCCAGCAGTCCGAACACCGGGGAGCTGTTTTTT. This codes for CASSPNTGELFF.

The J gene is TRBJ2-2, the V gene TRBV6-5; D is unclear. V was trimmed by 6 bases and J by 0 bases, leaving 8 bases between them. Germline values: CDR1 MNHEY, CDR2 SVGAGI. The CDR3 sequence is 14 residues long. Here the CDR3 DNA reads TGTGCCAGCAGCGCCACATCGAACACCGGGGAGCTGTTTTTT. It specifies CASSATSNTGELFF.

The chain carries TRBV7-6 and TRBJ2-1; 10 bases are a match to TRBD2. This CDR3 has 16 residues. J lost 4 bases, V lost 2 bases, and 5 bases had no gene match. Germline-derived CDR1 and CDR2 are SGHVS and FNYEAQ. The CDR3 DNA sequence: TGTGCCAGCAGCTTAACCTTAGCGGGAGGATACAATGAGCAGTTCTTC. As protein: CASSLTLAGGYNEQFF.

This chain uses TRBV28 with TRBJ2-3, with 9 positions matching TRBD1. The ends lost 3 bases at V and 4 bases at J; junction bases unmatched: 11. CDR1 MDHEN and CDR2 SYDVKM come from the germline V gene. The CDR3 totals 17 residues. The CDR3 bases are TGTGCCAGCAGTTTTAAGACCGGGACAGGGATCGCAGATACGCAGTATTTT. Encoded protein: CASSFKTGTGIADTQYF.

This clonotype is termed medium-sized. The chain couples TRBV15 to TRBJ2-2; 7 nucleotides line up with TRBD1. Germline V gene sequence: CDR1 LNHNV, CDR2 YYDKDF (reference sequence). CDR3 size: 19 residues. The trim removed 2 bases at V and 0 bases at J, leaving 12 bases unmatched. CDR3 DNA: TGTGCCACCAGCAGATACCTTACACAGGGGCCATCGAACACCGGGGAGCTGTTTTTT. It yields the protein CATSRYLTQGPSNTGELFF.

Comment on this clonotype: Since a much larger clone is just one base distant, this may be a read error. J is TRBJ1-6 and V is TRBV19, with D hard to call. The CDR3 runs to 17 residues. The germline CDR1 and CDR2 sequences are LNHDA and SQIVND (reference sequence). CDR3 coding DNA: TGTGCCAGTAGCCGTCAAACCGGGAGCTCCTATAATTCACCCCACCACTTT. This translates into CASSRQTGSSYNSPHHF. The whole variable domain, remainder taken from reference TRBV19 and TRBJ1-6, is DGGITQSPKYLFRKEGQNVTLSCEQNLNHDAMYWYRQDPGQGLRLIYYSQIVNDFQKGDIAEGYSVSREKKESFPLTVTSAQKNPTAFYLCASSRQTGSSYNSPHHFGNGTRLTVT.

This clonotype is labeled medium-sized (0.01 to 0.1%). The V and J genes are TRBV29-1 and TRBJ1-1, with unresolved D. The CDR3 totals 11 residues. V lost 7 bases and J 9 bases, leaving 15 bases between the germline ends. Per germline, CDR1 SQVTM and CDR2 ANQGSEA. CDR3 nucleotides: TGCAGCGCCCGGACGTGGCAACAAGCTTTCTTT. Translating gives CSARTWQQAFF.

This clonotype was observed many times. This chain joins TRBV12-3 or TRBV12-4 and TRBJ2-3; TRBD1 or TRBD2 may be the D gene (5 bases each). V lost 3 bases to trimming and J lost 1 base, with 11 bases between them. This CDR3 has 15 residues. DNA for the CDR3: TGTGCCAGCAGTTTGGGGGTTAGCGGCACAGATACGCAGTATTTT. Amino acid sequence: CASSLGVSGTDTQYF.

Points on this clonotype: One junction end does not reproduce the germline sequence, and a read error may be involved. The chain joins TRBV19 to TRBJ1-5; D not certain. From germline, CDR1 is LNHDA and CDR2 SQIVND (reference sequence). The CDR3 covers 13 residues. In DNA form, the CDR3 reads TGTGCCAGTAAACGGGATAGCAATCAGTCCCAGCATTTT. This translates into CASKRDSNQSQHF.